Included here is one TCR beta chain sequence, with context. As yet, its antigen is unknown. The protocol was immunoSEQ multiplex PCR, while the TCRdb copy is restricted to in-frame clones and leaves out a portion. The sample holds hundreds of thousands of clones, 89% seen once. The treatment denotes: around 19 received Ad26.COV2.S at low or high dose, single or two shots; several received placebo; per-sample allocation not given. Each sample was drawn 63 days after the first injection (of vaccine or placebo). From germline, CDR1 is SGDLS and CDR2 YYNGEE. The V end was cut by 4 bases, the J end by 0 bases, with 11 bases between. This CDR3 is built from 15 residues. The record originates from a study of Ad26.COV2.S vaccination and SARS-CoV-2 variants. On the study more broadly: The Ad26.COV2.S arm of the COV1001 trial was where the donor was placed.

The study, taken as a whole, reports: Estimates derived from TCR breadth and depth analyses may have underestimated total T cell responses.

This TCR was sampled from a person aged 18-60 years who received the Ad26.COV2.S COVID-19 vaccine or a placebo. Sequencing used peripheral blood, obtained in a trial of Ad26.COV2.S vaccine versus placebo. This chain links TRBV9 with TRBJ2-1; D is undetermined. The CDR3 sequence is CASSNREASYNEQFF. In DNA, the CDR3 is TGTGCCAGCAGCAACCGCGAGGCCTCCTACAATGAGCAGTTCTTC.